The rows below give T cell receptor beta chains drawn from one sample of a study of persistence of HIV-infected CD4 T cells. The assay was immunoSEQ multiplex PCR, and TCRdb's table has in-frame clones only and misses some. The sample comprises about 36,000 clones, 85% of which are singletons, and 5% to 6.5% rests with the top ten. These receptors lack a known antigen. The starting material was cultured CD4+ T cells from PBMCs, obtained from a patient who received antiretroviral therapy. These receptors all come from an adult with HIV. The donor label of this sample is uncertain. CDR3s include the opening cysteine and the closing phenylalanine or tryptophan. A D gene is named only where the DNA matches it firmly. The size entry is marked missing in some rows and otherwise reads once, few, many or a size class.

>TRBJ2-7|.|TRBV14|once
CASSQEFYLGYEQYF
TGTGCCAGCAGCCAAGAATTTTATCTGGGGTACGAGCAGTACTTC
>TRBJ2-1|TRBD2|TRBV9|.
CASSVTSGGLEQFF
TGTGCCAGCAGCGTAACTAGCGGGGGGCTAGAGCAGTTCTTC
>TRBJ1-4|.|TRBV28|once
CASRYYRAGEKLFF
TGTGCCAGCAGATATTACAGGGCTGGTGAAAAACTGTTTTTT
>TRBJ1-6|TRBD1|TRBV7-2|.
CASSPRTGANNSPLHF
TGTGCCAGCAGCCCTAGGACAGGGGCCAATAATTCACCCCTCCACTTT
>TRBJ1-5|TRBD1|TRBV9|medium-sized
CASSFRGEVDQPQHF
TGTGCCAGCAGCTTCAGGGGGGAAGTCGATCAGCCCCAGCATTTT
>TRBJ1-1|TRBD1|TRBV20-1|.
CSASRQGAGTEAFF
TGCAGTGCTAGTCGACAGGGGGCCGGCACTGAAGCTTTCTTT
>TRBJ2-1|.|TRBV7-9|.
CATNTGTPYNEQFF
TGTGCCACCAATACCGGGACTCCTTACAATGAGCAGTTCTTC
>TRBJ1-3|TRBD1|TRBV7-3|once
CASSLTGAGNTIYF
TGTGCCAGCAGCTTGACAGGGGCCGGAAACACCATATATTTT
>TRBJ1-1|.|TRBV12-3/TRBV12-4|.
CASSSTGNTEAFF
TGTGCCAGCAGTTCCACAGGGAACACTGAAGCTTTCTTT
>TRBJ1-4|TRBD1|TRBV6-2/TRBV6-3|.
CASSYAALQGSKLFF
TGTGCCAGCAGTTACGCCGCGTTACAGGGGTCTAAACTGTTTTTT
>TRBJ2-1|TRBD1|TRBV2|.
CASKRDRGGNNEQFF
TGTGCCAGCAAAAGGGACAGGGGGGGGAACAATGAGCAGTTCTTC
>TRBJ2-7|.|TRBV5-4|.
CASSGAGTGYEQYF
TGTGCCAGCAGCGGAGCGGGGACAGGCTACGAGCAGTACTTC
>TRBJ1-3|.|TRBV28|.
CASSLSGVRGNTIYF
TGTGCCAGCAGTTTGTCGGGGGTGCGAGGAAACACCATATATTTT
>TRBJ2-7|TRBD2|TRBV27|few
CATSRGLAYEQYF
TGTGCCACCTCGCGGGGACTAGCCTACGAGCAGTACTTC
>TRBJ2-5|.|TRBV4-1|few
CASSQEGRQETQYF
TGCGCCAGCAGCCAAGAGGGGAGGCAAGAGACCCAGTACTTC
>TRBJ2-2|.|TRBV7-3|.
CASSSGAGELFF
TGTGCCAGCAGCTCCGGAGCCGGGGAGCTGTTTTTT
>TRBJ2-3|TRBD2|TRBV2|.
CARSGGAFGTDTQYF
TGTGCCAGGAGCGGGGGGGCTTTTGGCACAGATACGCAGTATTTT
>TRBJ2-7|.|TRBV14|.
CASSLGVEQYF
TGTGCCAGCAGCCTAGGGGTCGAGCAGTACTTC
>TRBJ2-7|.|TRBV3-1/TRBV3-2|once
CASSQGGGPYEQYF
TGTGCCAGCAGCCAAGGGGGGGGGCCATACGAGCAGTACTTC
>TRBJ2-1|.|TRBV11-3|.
CASSITGSRDEQFF
TGTGCCAGCAGCATCACAGGGAGCAGGGATGAGCAGTTCTTC
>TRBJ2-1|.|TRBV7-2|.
CASNLGRVDNEQFF
TGTGCCAGCAACTTAGGCAGGGTTGACAATGAGCAGTTCTTC
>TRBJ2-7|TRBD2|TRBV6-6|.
CATTKGTTTYEQYF
TGTGCCACCACGAAAGGGACTACGACCTACGAGCAGTACTTC
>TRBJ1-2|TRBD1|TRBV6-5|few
CASTSPGGGYTF
TGTGCCAGCACCAGCCCAGGGGGAGGCTACACCTTC
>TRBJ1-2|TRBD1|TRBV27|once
CASCPWGLGQGLANYGYTF
TGTGCCAGCTGTCCCTGGGGGTTAGGACAGGGCTTAGCTAACTATGGCTACACCTTC
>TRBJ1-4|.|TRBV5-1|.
CASSLVGRPNEKLFF
TGCGCCAGCAGCTTGGTCGGGAGGCCTAATGAAAAACTGTTTTTT
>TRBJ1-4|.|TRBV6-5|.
CASRLEAGGGEKLFF
TGTGCCAGCAGGCTGGAGGCGGGGGGTGGGGAAAAACTGTTTTTT
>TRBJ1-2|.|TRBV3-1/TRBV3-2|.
CASSQGSSGYGYTF
TGTGCCAGCAGCCAAGGGTCCAGCGGCTATGGCTACACCTTC
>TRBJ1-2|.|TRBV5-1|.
CASSFHGDYGYTF
TGCGCCAGCAGCTTTCATGGGGACTATGGCTACACCTTC
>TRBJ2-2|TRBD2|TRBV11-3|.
CASSLGWRGDTGELFF
TGTGCCAGCAGCTTGGGATGGCGGGGGGACACCGGGGAGCTGTTTTTT
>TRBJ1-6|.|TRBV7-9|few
CASSFERDGSSPLHF
TGTGCCAGCAGCTTTGAGCGGGACGGTTCTTCACCCCTCCACTTT
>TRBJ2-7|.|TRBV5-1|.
CASSPVARTYEQYF
TGCGCCAGCAGCCCCGTAGCGAGGACCTACGAGCAGTACTTC
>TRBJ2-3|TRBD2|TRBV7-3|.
CASSLRLAGSDTQYF
TGTGCCAGCAGCTTAAGGCTAGCGGGCTCAGATACGCAGTATTTT
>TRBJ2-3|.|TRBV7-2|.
CASSFWGGAGTDTQYF
TGTGCCAGCAGCTTTTGGGGGGGCGCGGGCACAGATACGCAGTATTTT
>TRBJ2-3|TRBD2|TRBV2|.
CASSEGPGGPSDTQYF
TGTGCCAGCAGTGAAGGGCCGGGGGGGCCGTCAGATACGCAGTATTTT
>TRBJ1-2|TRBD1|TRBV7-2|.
CASSLAGTGAQANYGYTF
TGTGCCAGCAGCTTAGCGGGGACAGGGGCGCAAGCTAACTATGGCTACACCTTC
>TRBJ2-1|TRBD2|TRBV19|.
CASGEGFSYNEQFF
TGTGCCAGTGGGGAGGGGTTCTCCTACAATGAGCAGTTCTTC
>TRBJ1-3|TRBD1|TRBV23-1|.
CASSEQGPSSGNTIYF
TGCGCCAGCAGTGAACAGGGGCCCAGCTCTGGAAACACCATATATTTT
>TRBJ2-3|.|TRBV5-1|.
CASSLEGRSTDTQYF
TGCGCCAGCAGCTTGGAAGGAAGAAGCACAGATACGCAGTATTTT
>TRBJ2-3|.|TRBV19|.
CASSINFFTDTQYF
TGTGCCAGTAGTATAAACTTCTTCACAGATACGCAGTATTTT
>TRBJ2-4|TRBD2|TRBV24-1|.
CATSDPGLAGRDIQYF
TGTGCCACCAGTGATCCGGGACTAGCGGGGAGGGACATTCAGTACTTC
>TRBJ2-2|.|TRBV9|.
CASSVVWGGQTTGELFF
TGTGCCAGCAGCGTAGTGTGGGGGGGACAGACCACCGGGGAGCTGTTTTTT
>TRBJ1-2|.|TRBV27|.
CASSFLGSRGYTF
TGTGCCAGCAGTTTCTTAGGGAGTAGGGGCTACACCTTC
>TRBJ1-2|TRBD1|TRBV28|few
CASSLSQGAGGYTF
TGTGCCAGCAGTTTAAGTCAGGGGGCGGGAGGCTACACCTTC
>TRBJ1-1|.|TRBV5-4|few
CASSLLGAFEAFF
TGTGCCAGCAGCTTGTTGGGGGCGTTTGAAGCTTTCTTT
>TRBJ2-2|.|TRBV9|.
CASSVLSTGELFF
TGTGCCAGCAGCGTACTAAGCACCGGGGAGCTGTTTTTT
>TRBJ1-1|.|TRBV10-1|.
CASSQQGRGATEAFF
TGCGCCAGCAGTCAACAGGGACGGGGGGCCACTGAAGCTTTCTTT
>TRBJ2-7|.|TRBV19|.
CASNNGPSSSYEQYF
TGTGCCAGTAACAACGGTCCGTCATCCTCCTACGAGCAGTACTTC
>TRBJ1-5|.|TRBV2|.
CASGVSYRGQPQHF
TGTGCCAGCGGAGTCAGCTATCGGGGTCAGCCCCAGCATTTT
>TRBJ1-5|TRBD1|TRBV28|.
CASNPRTGYDQPQHF
TGTGCCAGCAACCCAAGGACAGGGTACGATCAGCCCCAGCATTTT